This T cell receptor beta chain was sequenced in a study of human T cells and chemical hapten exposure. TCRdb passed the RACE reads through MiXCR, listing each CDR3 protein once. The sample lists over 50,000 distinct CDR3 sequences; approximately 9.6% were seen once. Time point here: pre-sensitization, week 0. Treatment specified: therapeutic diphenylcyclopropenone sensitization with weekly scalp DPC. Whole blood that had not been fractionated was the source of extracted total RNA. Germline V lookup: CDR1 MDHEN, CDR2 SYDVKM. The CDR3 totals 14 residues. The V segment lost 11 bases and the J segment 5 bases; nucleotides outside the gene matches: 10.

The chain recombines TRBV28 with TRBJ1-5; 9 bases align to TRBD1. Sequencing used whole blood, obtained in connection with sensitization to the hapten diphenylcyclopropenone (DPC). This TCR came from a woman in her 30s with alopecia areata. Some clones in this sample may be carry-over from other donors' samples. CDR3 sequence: CASSGQGGDQPQHF. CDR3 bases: TGTGCCTCTTCGGGACAGGGTGGCGATCAGCCCCAGCATTTT.